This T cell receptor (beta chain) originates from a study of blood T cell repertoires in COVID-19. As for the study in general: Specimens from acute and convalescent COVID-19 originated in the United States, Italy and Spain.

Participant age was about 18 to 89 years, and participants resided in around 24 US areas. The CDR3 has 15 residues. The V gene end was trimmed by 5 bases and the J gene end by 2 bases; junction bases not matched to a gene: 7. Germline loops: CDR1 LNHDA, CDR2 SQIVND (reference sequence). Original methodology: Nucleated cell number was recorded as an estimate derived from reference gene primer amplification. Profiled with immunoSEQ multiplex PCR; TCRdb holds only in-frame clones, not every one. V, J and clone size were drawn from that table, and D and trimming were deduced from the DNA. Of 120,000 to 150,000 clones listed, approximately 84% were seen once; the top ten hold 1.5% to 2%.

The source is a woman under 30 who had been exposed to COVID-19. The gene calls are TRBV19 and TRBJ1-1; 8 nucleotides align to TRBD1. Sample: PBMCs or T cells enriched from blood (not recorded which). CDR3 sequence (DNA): TGTGCCAGTAGTTACGGGGCAGGGGGCAACACTGAAGCTTTCTTT. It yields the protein CASSYGAGGNTEAFF.